This TCR beta chain was captured by sequencing in a study of T cell responses to AZD1222 COVID-19 vaccine. Study overall: Some second doses came at about 4 weeks and others at about 12 weeks; these were pooled.

Only in-frame clones appear in the TCRdb table, and some are missing; sequencing was by immunoSEQ multiplex PCR. The sample lists over 85,000 clones; 80% to 95% were seen once. The study, taken as a whole, reports: Only after the peak T cell response were repertoires sampled. Clonal diversity was possibly underestimated; the donors were predominantly white British and more often female. Across the whole spike, CD4 TCRs peaked at regions 160-218 and 743-854.

The CDR3 contains 19 residues. J lost 9 bases, V lost 2 bases, and 17 bases had no gene match. Germline CDR1 SGHTA, CDR2 FQGNSA. Points on this clone: Antigen unknown.

The material was peripheral blood, obtained on day 0 of AZD1222 vaccination. This chain connects TRBV7-2 to TRBJ1-6; 9 bases are shared with TRBD1. This TCR came from an adult in good health. The CDR3 coding sequence is TGTGCCAGCAGCTTATTAACGACAGGGGGATTGGGAGGTGGTTCACCCCTCCACTTT. It encodes CASSLLTTGGLGGGSPLHF.